This T cell receptor (beta chain) stems from a study of control samples from healthy donors and cancer patients. This CDR3 comprises 13 residues. Germline loops: CDR1 ENHRY, CDR2 SYGVKD. The ends lost 6 bases at V and 5 bases at J; junction bases unmatched: 0. TCRdb keeps only in-frame clones here, not all; method: immunoSEQ multiplex PCR. This sample has under 200,000 clones, with over 85% found just once. This chain connects TRBV10-3 to TRBJ1-5, with 11 bases lining up with TRBD1. Sample: blood. The clonotype was recovered from a woman between 40 and 55 years old in good health. The CDR3 region is CAIRGQGDQPQHF. The CDR3 region has the DNA TGTGCCATCAGGGGACAGGGGGATCAGCCCCAGCATTTT.